Below, 20 T cell receptor beta chains from the same sample are listed, as sequenced in a study of metastatic and nonmetastatic thyroid tumors. TCRdb reprocessed the PCR reads via MiXCR. This sample has several thousand clones; 27% occur once, and the top ten carry less than 20%. Every patient underwent thyroid surgery untreated. The sample taken for sequencing was adjacent normal tissue. All receptors derive from a male donor with papillary thyroid cancer or a benign thyroid nodule (not recorded which). Some clones in this sample may be carry-over from other donors' samples.

This sequence joins TRBV5-1 and TRBJ2-7; no reliable D call. Trimming removed 0 bases at V and 3 bases at J, with 16 bases between. Germline lookup yields CDR1 SGHRS and CDR2 YFSETQ. The CDR3 length is 16 residues. This chain's CDR3 is CASSLGEGFIGYEQYF. The CDR3 DNA is TGCGCCAGCAGCTTGGGGGAAGGTTTTATAGGCTACGAGCAGTACTTC.

This clone has more than one count but fewer than ten. The rearrangement links TRBV20-1 to TRBJ2-1; D remains ambiguous. Germline values: CDR1 DFQATT, CDR2 SNEGSKA (reference sequence). Trimming took 4 bases from V and 7 from J, leaving 17 bases between them. There are 14 residues in the CDR3. CDR3 amino acids: CSATPFGMGNEQFF. CDR3 sequence (DNA): TGCAGTGCTACCCCGTTTGGGATGGGGAATGAGCAGTTCTTC.

This clone was seen only a few times. The V call is TRBV6-5, the J call TRBJ2-7, with D perhaps matching TRBD2 (5 bases). With the DNA end fitting TRBJ2-5 better, the J assignment may be wrong. Germline V gene lookup returns CDR1 MNHEY and CDR2 SVGAGI. CDR3 size: 14 residues. Written as DNA, the CDR3 is TGTGCCAGCAGTTTTTCGACCCGGAGGGAGACCCAGTACTTC. It codes for CASSFSTRRETQYF.

The V and J genes are TRBV30 and TRBJ2-1; 7 bases fit TRBD2. Germline V gene lookup returns CDR1 GTSNPN and CDR2 SVGIG (reference sequence). This CDR3 contains 14 residues. V shed 4 bases and J 4 bases; nucleotides not matched to a gene: 7. This CDR3 is CAWNLASGYNEQFF. CDR3 bases: TGTGCCTGGAATCTCGCTAGCGGTTACAATGAGCAGTTCTTC.

CDR3 loop: CSSGRPAGTQYF. The DNA for the CDR3 is TGCAGCTCGGGCCGCCCCGCCGGGACCCAGTACTTC. The chain has TRBV20-1 and TRBJ2-5; no clear D gene. Looked up from germline, CDR1 is DFQATT and CDR2 is SNEGSKA (reference sequence). This CDR3 has 12 amino acids.

This clone occurred a few times. This chain links TRBV27 with TRBJ2-7, with 9 positions matching TRBD1. This CDR3 is built from 15 residues. V was pared by 1 base and J by 3 bases, with 4 bases of the junction left unmatched. CDR1 is MNHEY and CDR2 is SMNVEV in the germline V gene (reference sequence). The CDR3 coding sequence is TGTGCCAGCAGTTTATTCGGGACAGGGATCTACGAGCAGTACTTC. Translation: CASSLFGTGIYEQYF.

The chain uses TRBV15 and TRBJ2-5; TRBD1 aligns across 8 bases. The V and J ends lost 2 bases and 5 bases, in that order; junction bases with no gene match: 7. Germline assignment: CDR1 LNHNV and CDR2 YYDKDF (reference sequence). This CDR3 has 15 amino acids. The CDR3 loop is CATSRSPGGWETQYF. Written as DNA, the CDR3 is TGTGCCACCAGCAGATCCCCAGGGGGCTGGGAGACCCAGTACTTC.

Only a few counts were recorded for this clone. CDR3 sequence reads: CASRLDTLETGELFF. DNA for the CDR3: TGTGCCAGCCGCCTGGATACCCTAGAGACCGGGGAGCTGTTTTTT. The rearrangement uses TRBV28 and TRBJ2-2, with D unclear. The germline gives CDR1 MDHEN, CDR2 SYDVKM. The CDR3 length is 15 residues. V was trimmed by 8 bases and J by 5 bases, leaving 18 bases between them. Full variable domain (missing parts from reference TRBV28 and TRBJ2-2): DVKVTQSSRYLVKRTGEKVFLECVQDMDHENMFWYRQDPGLGLRLIYFSYDVKMKEKGDIPEGYSVSREKKERFSLILESASTNQTSMYLCASRLDTLETGELFFGEGSRLTVL.

This clone was seen a few times. At one end the junction does not follow the germline gene, possibly because of a read error. CDR3 loop: CASSGGTFTVELFF. In DNA, the CDR3 is TGTGCCAGCAGTGGCGGCACATTCACCGTGGAGCTGTTTTTT. This chain links TRBV12-3 or TRBV12-4 with TRBJ2-2; D not resolved. The CDR3 is 14 residues long.

This clone was picked up a small number of times. The chain is built from TRBV6-1 and TRBJ1-5, with D maybe TRBD1 (6 bases). The CDR3 totals 13 residues. Trimming took 8 bases from V and 7 from J, leaving 15 bases between them. The germline CDR1 and CDR2 sequences are MNHNS and SASEGT. CDR3 in amino acids: CASRTGTDQPQHF. For the CDR3, the DNA is TGTGCCAGCCGCACAGGGACGGACCAGCCCCAGCATTTT.

In its sample, this clone was seen once. CDR3 nucleotide sequence: TGTGCCGGCGGCCCGAACAAAGGACGAAAACTGTTTTTT. Translated: CAGGPNKGRKLFF. The chain employs TRBV30 and TRBJ1-4, with D unresolved. CDR1 is GTSNPN, CDR2 SVGIG, per germline (reference sequence). V was cut by 8 bases and J by 10 bases, with 20 bases left in between. This CDR3 comprises 13 residues. Based on the CDR3 plus reference TRBV30 and TRBJ1-4, the full variable domain is SQTIHQWPATLVQPVGSPLSLECTVEGTSNPNLYWYRQAAGRGLQLLFYSVGIGQISSEVPQNLSASRPQDRQFILSSKKLLLSDSGFYLCAGGPNKGRKLFFGSGTQLSVL.

This clone was observed a handful of times. The chain has TRBV2 and TRBJ2-4; D may be TRBD1 or TRBD2 (5 bases each). With 4 bases removed from V and 6 bases from J, the gap between germline ends came to 16 bases. The CDR3 loop spans 15 amino acids. CDR1 SNHLY and CDR2 FYNNEI come from the germline V gene. The CDR3 DNA reads TGTGCCAGCAGTGGGGACGGGGACGCAAGAAACATTCAGTACTTC. It yields the protein CASSGDGDARNIQYF.

As for this clone: The conserved closing phenylalanine or tryptophan is absent in this CDR3, likely reflecting a read error. The chain employs TRBV10-3 and TRBJ1-1, with TRBD1 identical over 9 bases. The germline gives CDR1 ENHRY, CDR2 SYGVKD. The V and J ends lost 3 bases and 0 bases, in that order; junction bases with no gene match: 8. The length of the CDR3 is 17 residues. CDR3 coding DNA: TGTGCCATCAGTGACTCAGAACAGGGGGCCTTGAACACTGAAGCTTTCCTT. This gives the protein CAISDSEQGALNTEAFL.

This clone has a handful of counts. The chain couples TRBV6-1 to TRBJ2-7; perhaps TRBD2 as D (6 bases). Trimming removed 2 bases from V and 6 bases from J, with 20 bases in between. Germline CDR1 and CDR2: MNHNS and SASEGT. The CDR3 length is 16 residues. The CDR3 reads CASSEIGLAGFSEQYF. In DNA, the CDR3 is TGTGCCAGCAGTGAAATCGGCCTCGCGGGGTTCTCCGAGCAGTACTTC.

The gene calls are TRBV11-2 and TRBJ1-2; 9 nucleotides match TRBD1. Trimming cost V 0 bases and J 7 bases; bases outside gene matches: 6. Germline V gives CDR1 SGHAT, CDR2 FQNNGV. The CDR3 length is 15 residues. CDR3 sequence reads: CASSLERTGGLGYTF. The CDR3 coding sequence is TGTGCCAGCAGCTTAGAACGAACAGGGGGCCTTGGCTACACCTTC.

This clone appeared a few times. This chain uses TRBV20-1 with TRBJ2-2; TRBD1 agrees at 11 bases. After removal of 6 bases from V and 5 bases from J, the junction contained 8 bases not matched to a gene. The CDR3 runs to 15 residues. Per the germline V gene, CDR1 is DFQATT and CDR2 is SNEGSKA (reference sequence). The CDR3 nucleotides are TGCAGTGCCACGCCCGGGACAGGGGGTACCGGGGAGCTGTTTTTT. Translation: CSATPGTGGTGELFF.

This clone was counted between two and nine times. The V gene is TRBV6-1, the J gene TRBJ1-5, with D unresolved. Germline lookup yields CDR1 MNHNS and CDR2 SASEGT. Trimming left V 7 bases short and J 6 bases short, with 13 bases between. The length of the CDR3 is 13 residues. The CDR3, as DNA: TGTGCCAGCAATATCATAAGGGCTCAGCCCCAGCATTTT. Translation gives CASNIIRAQPQHF.

The rearrangement links TRBV6-2 or TRBV6-3 to TRBJ1-2; D may be TRBD1 (5 bases). Germline CDR1 and CDR2: MNHEY and SVGEGT. The V and J ends lost 7 bases and 7 bases respectively, with 16 bases between them. This CDR3 has 13 residues. CDR3 in amino acids: CASILRGRAGYTF. CDR3 nucleotide sequence: TGTGCCAGCATATTACGGGGCAGGGCTGGCTACACCTTC.

The chain carries TRBV5-1 and TRBJ2-5; 10 bases are a match to TRBD1. CDR3 length: 15 residues. Unmatched junction bases numbered 4, after V lost 0 bases and J lost 5 bases. Looked up from germline, CDR1 is SGHRS and CDR2 is YFSETQ. In DNA form, the CDR3 reads TGCGCCAGCAGCTTGGGACAGGGGGCGTATGAGACCCAGTACTTC. It codes for CASSLGQGAYETQYF.

This chain connects TRBV7-9 to TRBJ1-1; D is perhaps TRBD1 (5 bases). The CDR3 runs to 13 residues. The V gene's germline CDR1 is SEHNR and CDR2 FQNEAQ (reference sequence). Trimming stripped 1 base from V and 3 bases from J, with 6 bases between. CDR3: CASSLGGHTEAFF. DNA of the CDR3: TGTGCCAGCAGCTTAGGGGGACACACTGAAGCTTTCTTT.